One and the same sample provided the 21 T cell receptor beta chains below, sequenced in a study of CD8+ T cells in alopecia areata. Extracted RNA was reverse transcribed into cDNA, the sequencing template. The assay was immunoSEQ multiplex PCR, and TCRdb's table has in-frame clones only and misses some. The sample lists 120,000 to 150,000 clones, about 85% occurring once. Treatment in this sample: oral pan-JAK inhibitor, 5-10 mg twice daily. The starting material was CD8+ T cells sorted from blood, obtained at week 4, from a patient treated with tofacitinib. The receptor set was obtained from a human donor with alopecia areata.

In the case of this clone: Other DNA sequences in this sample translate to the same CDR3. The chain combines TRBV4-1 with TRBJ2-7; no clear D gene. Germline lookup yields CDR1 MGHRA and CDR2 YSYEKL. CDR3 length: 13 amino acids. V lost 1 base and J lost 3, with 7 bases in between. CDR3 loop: CASSQVIGYEQYF. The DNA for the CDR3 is TGCGCCAGCAGCCAAGTCATCGGCTACGAGCAGTACTTC.

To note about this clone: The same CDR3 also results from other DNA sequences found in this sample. The CDR3 loop reads CSVEFSYNEQFF. The CDR3 nucleotides are TGCAGCGTTGAATTCTCCTACAATGAGCAGTTCTTC. The chain carries TRBV29-1 and TRBJ2-1; D call uncertain. The V end was cut by 2 bases, the J end by 0 bases, with 2 bases between. CDR3 size: 12 residues. Germline V gene sequence: CDR1 SQVTM, CDR2 ANQGSEA.

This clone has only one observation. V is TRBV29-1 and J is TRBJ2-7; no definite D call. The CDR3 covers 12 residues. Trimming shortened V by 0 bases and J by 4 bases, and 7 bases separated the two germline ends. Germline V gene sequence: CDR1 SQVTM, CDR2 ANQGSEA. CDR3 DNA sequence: TGCAGCGTTGAAGATAGAGATTACGAGCAGTACTTC. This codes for CSVEDRDYEQYF.

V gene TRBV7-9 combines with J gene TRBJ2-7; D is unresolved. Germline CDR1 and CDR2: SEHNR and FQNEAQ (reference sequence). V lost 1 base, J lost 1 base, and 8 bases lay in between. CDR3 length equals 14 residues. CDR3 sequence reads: CASSLVAASYEQYF. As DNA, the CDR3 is TGTGCCAGCAGCTTAGTGGCGGCTTCCTACGAGCAGTACTTC.

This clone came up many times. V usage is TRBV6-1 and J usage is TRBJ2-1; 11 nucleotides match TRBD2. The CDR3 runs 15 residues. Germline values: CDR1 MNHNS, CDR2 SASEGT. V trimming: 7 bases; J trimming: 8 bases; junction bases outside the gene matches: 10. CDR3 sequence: CASINRVAGGDEQFF. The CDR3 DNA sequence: TGTGCCAGCATCAACCGGGTAGCGGGGGGGGATGAGCAGTTCTTC.

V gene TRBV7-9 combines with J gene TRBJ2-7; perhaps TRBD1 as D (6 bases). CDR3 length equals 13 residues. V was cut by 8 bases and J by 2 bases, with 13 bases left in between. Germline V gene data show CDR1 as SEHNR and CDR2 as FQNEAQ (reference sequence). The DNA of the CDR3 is TGTGCCAGCGGGAACAGGGTAACCTACGAGCAGTACTTC. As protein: CASGNRVTYEQYF.

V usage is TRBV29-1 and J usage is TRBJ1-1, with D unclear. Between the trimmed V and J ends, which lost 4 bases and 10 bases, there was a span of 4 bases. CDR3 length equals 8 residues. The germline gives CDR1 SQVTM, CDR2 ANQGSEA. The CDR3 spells CSVVGAFF. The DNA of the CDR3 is TGCAGCGTTGTAGGAGCTTTCTTT.

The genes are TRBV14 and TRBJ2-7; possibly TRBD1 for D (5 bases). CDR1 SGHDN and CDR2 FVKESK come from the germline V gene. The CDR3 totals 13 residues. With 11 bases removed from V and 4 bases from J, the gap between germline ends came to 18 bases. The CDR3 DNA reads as TGTGCCTGTTCTTGGGCTGACAGTTACGAGCAGTACTTC. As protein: CACSWADSYEQYF.

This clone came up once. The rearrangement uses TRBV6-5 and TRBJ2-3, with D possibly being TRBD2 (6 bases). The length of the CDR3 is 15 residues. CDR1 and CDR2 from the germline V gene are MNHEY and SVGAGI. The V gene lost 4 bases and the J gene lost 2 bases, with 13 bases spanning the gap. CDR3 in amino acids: CASSLTRGPTDTQYF. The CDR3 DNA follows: TGTGCCAGCAGTTTGACTAGGGGACCCACAGATACGCAGTATTTT.

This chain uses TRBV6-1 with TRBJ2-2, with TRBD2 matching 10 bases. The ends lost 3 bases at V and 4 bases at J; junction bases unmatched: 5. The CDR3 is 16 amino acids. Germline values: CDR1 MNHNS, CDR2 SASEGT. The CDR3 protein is CASSDRLAGGTGELFF. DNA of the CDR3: TGTGCCAGCAGTGATAGGTTAGCGGGAGGCACCGGGGAGCTGTTTTTT.

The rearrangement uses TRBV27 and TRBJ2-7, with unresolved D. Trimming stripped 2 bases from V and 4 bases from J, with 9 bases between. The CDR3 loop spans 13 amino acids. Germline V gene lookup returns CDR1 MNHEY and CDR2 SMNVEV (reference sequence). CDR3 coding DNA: TGTGCCAGCAGTTTAGACTCCCGGTACGAGCAGTACTTC. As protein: CASSLDSRYEQYF.

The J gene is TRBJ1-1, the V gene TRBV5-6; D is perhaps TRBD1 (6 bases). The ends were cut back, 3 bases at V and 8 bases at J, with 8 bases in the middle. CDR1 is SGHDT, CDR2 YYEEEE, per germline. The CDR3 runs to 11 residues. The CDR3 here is CASSSDREAFF. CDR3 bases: TGTGCCAGCAGCTCGGACAGAGAAGCTTTCTTT.

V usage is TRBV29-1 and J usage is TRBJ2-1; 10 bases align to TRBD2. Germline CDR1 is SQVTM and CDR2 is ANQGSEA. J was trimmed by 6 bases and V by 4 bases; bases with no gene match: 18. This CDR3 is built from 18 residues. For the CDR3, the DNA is TGCAGCGTTGCGATTCGGCAACTAGCGGGGACCCTCTCCAATGAGCAGTTCTTC. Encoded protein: CSVAIRQLAGTLSNEQFF.

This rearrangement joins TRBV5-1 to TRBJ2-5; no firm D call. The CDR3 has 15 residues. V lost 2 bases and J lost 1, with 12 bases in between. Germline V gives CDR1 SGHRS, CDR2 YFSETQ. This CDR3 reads CASSLDPGSQETQYF. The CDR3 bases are TGCGCCAGCAGCTTAGATCCGGGCTCCCAAGAGACCCAGTACTTC.

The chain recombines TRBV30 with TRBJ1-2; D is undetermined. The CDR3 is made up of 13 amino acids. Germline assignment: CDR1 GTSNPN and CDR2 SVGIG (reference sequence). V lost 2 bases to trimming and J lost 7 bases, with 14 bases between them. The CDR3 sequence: CAWSTWGSGGYTF. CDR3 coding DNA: TGTGCCTGGAGTACATGGGGTAGTGGTGGCTACACCTTC.

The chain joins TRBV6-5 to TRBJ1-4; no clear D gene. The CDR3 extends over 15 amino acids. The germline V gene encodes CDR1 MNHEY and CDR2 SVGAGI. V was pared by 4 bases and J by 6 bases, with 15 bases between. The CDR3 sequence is CASSSTSGLDEKLFF. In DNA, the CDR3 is TGTGCCAGCAGTTCCACAAGTGGGCTAGATGAAAAACTGTTTTTT.

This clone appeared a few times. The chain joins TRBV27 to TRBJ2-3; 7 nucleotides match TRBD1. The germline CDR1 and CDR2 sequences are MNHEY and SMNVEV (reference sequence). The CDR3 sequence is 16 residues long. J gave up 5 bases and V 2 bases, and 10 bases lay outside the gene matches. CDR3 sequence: CASSLGWGTVGDTQYF. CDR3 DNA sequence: TGTGCCAGCAGTTTAGGATGGGGGACAGTGGGAGATACGCAGTATTTT.

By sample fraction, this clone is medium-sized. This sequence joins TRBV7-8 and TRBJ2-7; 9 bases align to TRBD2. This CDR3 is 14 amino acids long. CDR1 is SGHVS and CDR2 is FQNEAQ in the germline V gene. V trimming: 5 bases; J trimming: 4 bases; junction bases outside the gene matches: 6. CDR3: CASSIGGGAYEQYF. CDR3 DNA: TGTGCCAGCAGCATAGGCGGGGGGGCATACGAGCAGTACTTC.

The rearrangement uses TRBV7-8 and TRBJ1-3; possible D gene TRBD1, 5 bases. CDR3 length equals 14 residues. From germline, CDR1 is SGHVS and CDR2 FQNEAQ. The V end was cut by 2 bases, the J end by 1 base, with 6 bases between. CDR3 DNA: TGTGCCAGCAGCTTACAGGGTTCTGGAAACACCATATATTTT. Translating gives CASSLQGSGNTIYF.

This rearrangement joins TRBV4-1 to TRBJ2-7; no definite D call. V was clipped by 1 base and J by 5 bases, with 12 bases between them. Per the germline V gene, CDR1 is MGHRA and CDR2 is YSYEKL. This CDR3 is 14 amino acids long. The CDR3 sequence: CASSQGPESDEQYF. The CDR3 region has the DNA TGCGCCAGCAGCCAAGGACCGGAGAGCGACGAGCAGTACTTC.

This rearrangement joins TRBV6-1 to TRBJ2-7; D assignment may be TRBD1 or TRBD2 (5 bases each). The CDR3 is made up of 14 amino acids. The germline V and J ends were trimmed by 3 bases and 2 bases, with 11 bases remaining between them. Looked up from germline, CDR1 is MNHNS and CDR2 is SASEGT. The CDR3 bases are TGTGCCAGCAGTGATTGGGGGTCTCCCTACGAGCAGTACTTC. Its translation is CASSDWGSPYEQYF.